A single sample is the source of the 25 T cell receptor beta chains below, sequenced in a study of shared clonotypes between healthy human individuals. The naive CD8 subset, CD45RO-negative cells positively selected for CCR7, excluded terminally differentiated effector memory CD45RA+ cells. Assay: immunoSEQ multiplex PCR; the TCRdb copy retains only in-frame clones and omits some. This table holds about 2,100,000 clones, approximately 94% found once. The specimen sequenced was naive CD8+ T cells from PBMCs. These receptors were collected from a man aged 18 to 35 in good health. Some clones in this sample may be carry-over from other donors' samples.

The chain recombines TRBV5-1 with TRBJ2-7; 7 nucleotides line up with TRBD1. This CDR3 has 17 residues. The junction had 15 bases not matched to a gene; V was cut back by 4 bases and J by 2 bases. The germline gives CDR1 SGHRS, CDR2 YFSETQ. The CDR3: CASSVARQGPDPYEQYF. The CDR3 nucleotides are TGCGCCAGCAGCGTCGCCAGACAGGGTCCCGATCCCTACGAGCAGTACTTC. Full variable domain (missing parts from reference TRBV5-1 and TRBJ2-7): KAGVTQTPRYLIKTRGQQVTLSCSPISGHRSVSWYQQTPGQGLQFLFEYFSETQRNKGNFPGRFSGRQFSNSRSEMNVSTLELGDSALYLCASSVARQGPDPYEQYFGPGTRLTVT.

CDR3 bases: TGTGCCAGCAGCCCGACAGGGGGAGGGTATGAGCAGTTCTTC. Its translation: CASSPTGGGYEQFF. J is TRBJ2-1 and V is TRBV28; 9 bases match TRBD1. Germline V CDR1 and CDR2: MDHEN, SYDVKM. This CDR3 is built from 14 residues. The ends lost 6 bases at V and 8 bases at J; junction bases unmatched: 8.

The chain links TRBV6-1 to TRBJ1-5; no clear D gene. The V end lost 4 bases, the J end lost 1 base, and 11 bases lay between the germline ends. CDR1 and CDR2 (germline): MNHNS, SASEGT. The CDR3 loop spans 15 amino acids. The CDR3 sequence is CASSGGRWSNQPQHF. The CDR3 DNA follows: TGTGCCAGCAGTGGAGGGAGGTGGAGCAATCAGCCCCAGCATTTT.

This clone was picked up one time. V and J are TRBV4-1 and TRBJ2-7, with D hard to call. In germline, CDR1 is MGHRA, CDR2 YSYEKL. V gave up 1 base and J gave up 4 bases, with 14 bases separating them. The CDR3 sequence is 15 residues long. In DNA, the CDR3 is TGCGCCAGCAGCCAAGGGAGAACGGTAGATTACGAGCAGTACTTC. It yields the protein CASSQGRTVDYEQYF.

CDR3 residues: CASSFGLAGVYEQYF. The CDR3 nucleotides read TGTGCCAGCAGCTTCGGGCTAGCGGGAGTATACGAGCAGTACTTC. V gene TRBV7-8 combines with J gene TRBJ2-7, with 10 bases that match TRBD2. The CDR3 contains 15 residues. CDR1 and CDR2 (germline): SGHVS, FQNEAQ. V was pared by 3 bases and J by 4 bases, with 6 bases of the junction left unmatched.

The V and J genes are TRBV15 and TRBJ2-1; 7 bases agree with TRBD2. Trimming took 5 bases from V and 10 from J; bases not matched to a gene: 8. CDR3 length equals 13 residues. In germline, CDR1 is LNHNV, CDR2 YYDKDF (reference sequence). CDR3 nucleotide sequence: TGTGCCACCAGCCTCACGGGAGGAGAAGAGCAGTTCTTC. Its translation is CATSLTGGEEQFF.

The rearrangement links TRBV6-1 to TRBJ2-7; a possible D gene is TRBD1 (5 bases). This CDR3 is built from 14 residues. Germline V gives CDR1 MNHNS, CDR2 SASEGT. V lost 4 bases, J lost 6 bases, and 16 bases lay in between. The CDR3: CASSAHRLLGEQYF. The CDR3 nucleotides are TGTGCCAGCAGTGCGCACAGGCTTCTCGGCGAGCAGTACTTC.

V and J are TRBV9 and TRBJ1-2; 7 bases map to TRBD1. The CDR3 contains 14 residues. V was pared by 4 bases and J by 12 bases, with 15 bases of the junction left unmatched. Germline V CDR1 and CDR2: SGDLS, YYNGEE. In DNA, the CDR3 is TGTGCCAGCAGCCCCCTAGGGGCAGGGGGATCCCACACCTTC. This codes for CASSPLGAGGSHTF.

The chain is built from TRBV13 and TRBJ2-1; the match to TRBD2 covers 13 bases. After removal of 5 bases from V and 5 bases from J, the junction contained 3 bases not matched to a gene. Germline V lookup: CDR1 PRHDT, CDR2 FYEKMQ (reference sequence). This CDR3 is built from 15 residues. DNA of the CDR3: TGTGCCAGCAGCCCCACTAGCGGGAGGGACAATGAGCAGTTCTTC. Protein sequence: CASSPTSGRDNEQFF. Looking up the rest from reference TRBV13 and TRBJ2-1 gives the full variable domain: AAGVIQSPRHLIKEKRETATLKCYPIPRHDTVYWYQQGPGQDPQFLISFYEKMQSDKGSIPDRFSAQQFSDYHSELNMSSLELGDSALYFCASSPTSGRDNEQFFGPGTRLTVL.

This rearrangement joins TRBV15 to TRBJ1-4; D gene unclear. The CDR3 length is 16 residues. The germline gives CDR1 LNHNV, CDR2 YYDKDF (reference sequence). The V and J ends lost 2 bases and 8 bases respectively, with 18 bases between them. The CDR3 DNA sequence: TGTGCCACCAGCAGACTGCTGGGAATCCTAGAGGAAAAACTGTTTTTT. The encoded protein is CATSRLLGILEEKLFF. The whole variable domain, filled in from reference TRBV15 and TRBJ1-4, reads DAMVIQNPRYQVTQFGKPVTLSCSQTLNHNVMYWYQQKSSQAPKLLFHYYDKDFNNEADTPDNFQSRRPNTSFCFLDIRSPGLGDTAMYLCATSRLLGILEEKLFFGSGTQLSVL.

The chain employs TRBV29-1 and TRBJ2-7; D is unclear. Trimming cost V 6 bases and J 4 bases, with 10 bases left between them. This CDR3 is built from 11 residues. Germline assignment: CDR1 SQVTM and CDR2 ANQGSEA. CDR3 residues: CSVILRYEQYF. The DNA of the CDR3 is TGCAGCGTGATCCTACGGTACGAGCAGTACTTC.

This chain connects TRBV27 to TRBJ2-5, with D unclear. The end of the DNA is better explained by TRBJ2-7, so the J call may be wrong. The germline V gene encodes CDR1 MNHEY and CDR2 SMNVEV (reference sequence). The length of the CDR3 is 15 residues. CDR3 nucleotide sequence: TGTGCCAGCAGTTATTTAAACGGCCATCCCTACGAGCAGTACTTC. Amino acids: CASSYLNGHPYEQYF.

In this sample, this clone turned up once. The chain uses TRBV5-6 and TRBJ1-1; D not resolved. V lost 0 bases, J lost 8 bases, and 8 bases lay in between. Germline V gives CDR1 SGHDT, CDR2 YYEEEE. The CDR3 covers 12 residues. The CDR3 region is CASSLALSEAFF. CDR3 coding DNA: TGTGCCAGCAGCTTGGCCCTTAGCGAAGCTTTCTTT.

The chain uses TRBV4-3 and TRBJ2-4; D gene ambiguous. Trimming left V 0 bases short and J 0 bases short, with 12 bases between. This CDR3 is 17 amino acids long. CDR1 and CDR2 from the germline V gene are LGHNA and YSLEER. The CDR3 region is CASSQDKRFLAKNIQYF. In DNA form, the CDR3 reads TGCGCCAGCAGCCAAGATAAACGCTTTCTAGCCAAAAACATTCAGTACTTC.

This clone appeared a single time. This chain links TRBV4-1 with TRBJ1-5; 8 nucleotides agree with TRBD1. Germline assignment: CDR1 MGHRA and CDR2 YSYEKL. J lost 1 base, V lost 4 bases, and 3 bases had no gene match. The length of the CDR3 is 15 residues. The CDR3: CASSLNRGSNQPQHF. The CDR3 nucleotides read TGCGCCAGCAGCCTTAACAGGGGGAGCAATCAGCCCCAGCATTTT.

The chain carries TRBV9 and TRBJ2-1; 7 nucleotides align to TRBD2. The CDR3 sequence is 16 residues long. Per the germline V gene, CDR1 is SGDLS and CDR2 is YYNGEE. V trimming: 0 bases; J trimming: 0 bases; junction bases outside the gene matches: 3. The CDR3 loop is CASSVETGGSYNEQFF. In nucleotides, the CDR3 is TGTGCCAGCAGCGTAGAGACGGGAGGCTCCTACAATGAGCAGTTCTTC.

About this clone itself: The junction differs from germline at one of its ends, possibly a read error. This chain connects TRBV27 to TRBJ1-2; D is ambiguous. Per the germline V gene, CDR1 is MNHEY and CDR2 is SMNVEV (reference sequence). The CDR3 runs 15 residues. The CDR3 spells CASSLFAGANYGRAF. The CDR3 coding sequence is TGTGCCAGCAGTTTATTCGCTGGAGCTAACTATGGACGGGCCTTC.

V gene TRBV4-3 combines with J gene TRBJ2-1, with 8 bases aligning to TRBD2. This CDR3 contains 13 residues. V shed 4 bases and J 7 bases; nucleotides not matched to a gene: 3. From germline, CDR1 is LGHNA and CDR2 YSLEER. The CDR3 nucleotides read TGCGCCAGCAGCCTCAGCGGGAGTAATGAGCAGTTCTTC. Protein sequence: CASSLSGSNEQFF.

The chain links TRBV7-8 to TRBJ2-7; 10 bases line up with TRBD2. The CDR3 totals 16 residues. Per germline, CDR1 SGHVS and CDR2 FQNEAQ. The V segment lost 1 base and the J segment 3 bases; nucleotides outside the gene matches: 6. In DNA form, the CDR3 reads TGTGCCAGCAGCTTAGAACCGGGACTAGCGTTCTACGAGCAGTACTTC. Encoded protein: CASSLEPGLAFYEQYF.

The sample holds a few counts of this clone. The chain couples TRBV27 to TRBJ1-1; the D gene is possibly TRBD1 (6 bases). The length of the CDR3 is 14 residues. CDR1 is MNHEY, CDR2 SMNVEV, per germline (reference sequence). The V gene lost 1 base and the J gene lost 0 bases, with 6 bases spanning the gap. The CDR3 sequence is CASSLWDMNTEAFF. DNA for the CDR3: TGTGCCAGCAGTTTATGGGACATGAACACTGAAGCTTTCTTT.

The V call is TRBV6-5, the J call TRBJ2-1; 7 bases align to TRBD1. This CDR3 contains 15 residues. After removal of 6 bases from V and 5 bases from J, the junction contained 10 bases not matched to a gene. Germline CDR1 is MNHEY and CDR2 is SVGAGI. The CDR3: CASSPDREIDNEQFF. CDR3 coding DNA: TGTGCCAGCAGCCCCGACAGGGAAATAGACAATGAGCAGTTCTTC.

In regard to this clone: Other DNA variants within this sample encode the same CDR3. This chain connects TRBV6-5 to TRBJ1-2; D unclear. This CDR3 spans 13 amino acids. The V and J ends lost 2 bases and 5 bases respectively, with 9 bases between them. Germline CDR1 and CDR2: MNHEY and SVGAGI. The CDR3 protein is CASSYGESYGYTF. CDR3 bases: TGTGCCAGCAGTTACGGGGAGTCGTATGGCTACACCTTC.

The J gene is TRBJ2-7, the V gene TRBV6-5; D could derive from TRBD1 or TRBD2 (6 bases each). The CDR3 contains 12 residues. Germline V CDR1 and CDR2: MNHEY, SVGAGI. V was shortened by 5 bases and J by 6 bases, with 11 bases between the two germline ends. CDR3: CASSGRGGEQYF. CDR3 coding DNA: TGTGCCAGCAGTGGCAGGGGAGGCGAGCAGTACTTC.

Turning to this clone: Other DNA sequences in this sample translate to the same CDR3. This rearrangement joins TRBV7-9 to TRBJ2-1; no definite D call. The CDR3 has 11 amino acids. Trimming stripped 4 bases from V and 6 bases from J, with 4 bases between. CDR1 is SEHNR and CDR2 is FQNEAQ in the germline V gene (reference sequence). The CDR3 bases are TGTGCCAGCAGCTCACCCAATGAGCAGTTCTTC. This codes for CASSSPNEQFF.

The rearrangement links TRBV10-2 to TRBJ1-5; the match to TRBD1 covers 9 bases. V was clipped by 6 bases and J by 7 bases; unmatched bases: 10. The CDR3 runs 15 residues. Per the germline V gene, CDR1 is WSHSY and CDR2 is SAAADI. CDR3 amino acids: CASREPGQGNQPQHF. The DNA of the CDR3 is TGCGCCAGCAGGGAACCGGGACAGGGAAACCAGCCCCAGCATTTT.